This T cell receptor (beta chain) was identified during a study of cytotoxic CD8 clonotypes in ibrutinib-treated CLL. From germline, CDR1 is SGHRS and CDR2 YFSETQ. This CDR3 has 12 amino acids. V was pared by 2 bases and J by 4 bases, with 6 bases between. The intended depth for sequencing was 1 in 200,000 to 1 in 1 million T cells. Here immunoSEQ multiplex PCR was the method, and the copy in TCRdb shows in-frame clones only, minus some. The sample shows just over 45,000 clones, 69% of them seen only once. General observations from the study: Baseline levels were approached again at progression, after clonality had risen at ibrutinib response. Once treatment began, public clonotypes, which were uncommon, contracted or stayed stable. In sustained-remission versus progressing patients, sampling times differed.

On this clone: Its antigen is as yet unknown.

The chain couples TRBV5-1 to TRBJ1-1; D is uncertain. The clonotype comes from a human donor with chronic lymphocytic leukemia. Sequencing used PBMCs, obtained after 12 months of ibrutinib treatment. The CDR3 is CASSFGPTEAFF. The CDR3, as DNA: TGCGCCAGCAGCTTCGGGCCCACTGAAGCTTTCTTT.